These T cell receptor beta chains were read from a single sample in a study of cytomegalovirus exposure and HLA in healthy donors. The repertoire was sequenced with immunoSEQ multiplex PCR; TCRdb's copy has only in-frame clones and lacks some. This sample has over 200,000 clones; 77% occur once, and the top ten carry roughly 2.5%. Material: PBMCs. The receptors shown here come from a woman in her fifties or sixties in good health and CMV-seropositive. Both conserved end residues are part of each CDR3. A D gene is named only where the DNA matches it firmly. Rows may omit the clone size; those that give it use once, few, many or a size class.

CDR3 DNA: TGTGCCAGCAGCTTAGATTGGGAGCGAGGCAGGGGTTTTACAGATACGCAGTATTTT
CDR3 protein: CASSLDWERGRGFTDTQYF
J gene: TRBJ2-3
V gene: TRBV11-2
D gene: -
clone size: -

CDR3 DNA: TGCGCCAGCAGCCGCGGGACTAGCGGGGACACAGATACGCAGTATTTT
CDR3 protein: CASSRGTSGDTDTQYF
J gene: TRBJ2-3
V gene: TRBV5-1
D gene: TRBD2
clone size: -

CDR3 DNA: TGTGCCAGCCCTGGACAGACTGAAGCTTTCTTT
CDR3 protein: CASPGQTEAFF
J gene: TRBJ1-1
V gene: TRBV6-1
D gene: -
clone size: -

CDR3 DNA: TGCAGCGTTGAACGAGGTGGGACTTGCAGGGATACCTACGAGCAGTACTTC
CDR3 protein: CSVERGGTCRDTYEQYF
J gene: TRBJ2-7
V gene: TRBV29-1
D gene: -
clone size: -

CDR3 DNA: TGTGCCAGCAGCACTCGCCAGGGGGCTACTGAAGCTTTCTTT
CDR3 protein: CASSTRQGATEAFF
J gene: TRBJ1-1
V gene: TRBV14
D gene: TRBD1
clone size: once

CDR3 DNA: TGTGCCAGCAGCCGGGACAGTTCATCGGTATCCAATCAGCCCCAGCATTTT
CDR3 protein: CASSRDSSSVSNQPQHF
J gene: TRBJ1-5
V gene: TRBV14
D gene: TRBD1
clone size: -

CDR3 DNA: TGTGCCAGCAGCTTGAAACGGGACACCATATATTTT
CDR3 protein: CASSLKRDTIYF
J gene: TRBJ1-3
V gene: TRBV5-6
D gene: -
clone size: -

CDR3 DNA: TGTGCCAGTAGTCCACAATCCGCTTCCGGGACAGCCACAGATACGCAGTATTTT
CDR3 protein: CASSPQSASGTATDTQYF
J gene: TRBJ2-3
V gene: TRBV19
D gene: TRBD1
clone size: few

CDR3 DNA: TGCGCCAGCAGCCCTCAGGAGACCCAGTACTTC
CDR3 protein: CASSPQETQYF
J gene: TRBJ2-5
V gene: TRBV5-8
D gene: -
clone size: -

CDR3 DNA: TGTGCCAGCAGTTCGGACAGGGGGGACGAGCAGTACTTC
CDR3 protein: CASSSDRGDEQYF
J gene: TRBJ2-7
V gene: TRBV27
D gene: TRBD1
clone size: -

CDR3 DNA: TGCGCCAGCAGCTTGGTTGGCCGCGGGGACTACGAGCAGTACTTC
CDR3 protein: CASSLVGRGDYEQYF
J gene: TRBJ2-7
V gene: TRBV5-1
D gene: -
clone size: -

CDR3 DNA: TGTGCCAGCAGCCGGACAGTGAATGGCTACACCTTC
CDR3 protein: CASSRTVNGYTF
J gene: TRBJ1-2
V gene: TRBV6-1
D gene: -
clone size: -

CDR3 DNA: TGCAGCGTTGAGGAGGGGACAGGGGCCACCTTC
CDR3 protein: CSVEEGTGATF
J gene: TRBJ1-2
V gene: TRBV29-1
D gene: TRBD1
clone size: -

CDR3 DNA: TGTGCCAGCTCACCCCTCGACAATTTTGGCTACACCTTC
CDR3 protein: CASSPLDNFGYTF
J gene: TRBJ1-2
V gene: TRBV18
D gene: -
clone size: -

CDR3 DNA: TGTGCCAGCAGCCTTAGGACTAGCGGGAGAACCGACTACAATGAGCAGTTCTTC
CDR3 protein: CASSLRTSGRTDYNEQFF
J gene: TRBJ2-1
V gene: TRBV14
D gene: TRBD2
clone size: once

CDR3 DNA: TGTGCCAGCAGCCGACAGGGGGGGACTGAAGCTTTCTTT
CDR3 protein: CASSRQGGTEAFF
J gene: TRBJ1-1
V gene: TRBV6-6
D gene: TRBD1
clone size: -

CDR3 DNA: TGTGCCAGCGGAGGACAGGATGGTTCACCCCTCCACTTT
CDR3 protein: CASGGQDGSPLHF
J gene: TRBJ1-6
V gene: TRBV5-6
D gene: TRBD1
clone size: -

CDR3 DNA: TGCGCCAGCAGCTTACAGGCCTTGAGCTCAGATACGCAGTATTTT
CDR3 protein: CASSLQALSSDTQYF
J gene: TRBJ2-3
V gene: TRBV5-1
D gene: -
clone size: -

CDR3 DNA: TGTGCCACCAGCAAGAACTCACTAGCGGCAGATACGCAGTATTTT
CDR3 protein: CATSKNSLAADTQYF
J gene: TRBJ2-3
V gene: TRBV15
D gene: TRBD2
clone size: -

CDR3 DNA: TGTGCCAGCAGCTTATGGGGGGACCACTATGGCTACACCTTC
CDR3 protein: CASSLWGDHYGYTF
J gene: TRBJ1-2
V gene: TRBV7-2
D gene: -
clone size: -

CDR3 DNA: TGCGCCAGCAGCCGGGACAGGGGTTCGAGGCAGCCCCAGCATTTT
CDR3 protein: CASSRDRGSRQPQHF
J gene: TRBJ1-5
V gene: TRBV4-1
D gene: TRBD1
clone size: once

CDR3 DNA: TGTGCCAGCAGTTACTCCCGAGCAACTAATGAAAAACTGTTTTTT
CDR3 protein: CASSYSRATNEKLFF
J gene: TRBJ1-4
V gene: TRBV6-6
D gene: -
clone size: -

CDR3 DNA: TGTGCCAGCAGTGACTCGAATACAGGGGGCACTGAAGCTTTCTTT
CDR3 protein: CASSDSNTGGTEAFF
J gene: TRBJ1-1
V gene: TRBV6-4
D gene: TRBD1
clone size: -

CDR3 DNA: TGTGCCAGTAGTATAAATCAGAACACTGAAGCTTTCTTT
CDR3 protein: CASSINQNTEAFF
J gene: TRBJ1-1
V gene: TRBV19
D gene: -
clone size: -

CDR3 DNA: TGTGCCAGCAGCTTGGGGGGCGACAGGACCTACGAGCAGTACTTC
CDR3 protein: CASSLGGDRTYEQYF
J gene: TRBJ2-7
V gene: TRBV5-8
D gene: -
clone size: few

CDR3 DNA: TGTGCCATCAGTGAGAACAGGGACCAGCCCCAGCATTTT
CDR3 protein: CAISENRDQPQHF
J gene: TRBJ1-5
V gene: TRBV10-3
D gene: -
clone size: -

CDR3 DNA: TGTGCCAGCAGCCATCAGGGCCGGAGCGATAATTCACCCCTCCACTTT
CDR3 protein: CASSHQGRSDNSPLHF
J gene: TRBJ1-6
V gene: TRBV4-2
D gene: -
clone size: once

CDR3 DNA: TGTGCCAGCAGCGTAGGAGTGGACACTGAAGCTTTCTTT
CDR3 protein: CASSVGVDTEAFF
J gene: TRBJ1-1
V gene: TRBV9
D gene: -
clone size: -

CDR3 DNA: TGCGCCAGCAGCTTGGGACTAGACGACTACAATGAGCAGTTCTTC
CDR3 protein: CASSLGLDDYNEQFF
J gene: TRBJ2-1
V gene: TRBV5-1
D gene: -
clone size: -

CDR3 DNA: TGTGCCAGCAGCGCGGGACTAGCGGGGGATCTCTACGAGCAGTACTTC
CDR3 protein: CASSAGLAGDLYEQYF
J gene: TRBJ2-7
V gene: TRBV9
D gene: TRBD2
clone size: -

CDR3 DNA: TGTGCCTGGAGTTCAGGGGTCCCAGATACGCAGTATTTT
CDR3 protein: CAWSSGVPDTQYF
J gene: TRBJ2-3
V gene: TRBV30
D gene: -
clone size: -

CDR3 DNA: TGTGCCAGCAGCGTGTGGGACATGAACACTGAAGCTTTCTTT
CDR3 protein: CASSVWDMNTEAFF
J gene: TRBJ1-1
V gene: TRBV9
D gene: -
clone size: -

CDR3 DNA: TGTGCCAGTAGCGAGGGACAGGCGAGGACACCCCTCCACTTT
CDR3 protein: CASSEGQARTPLHF
J gene: TRBJ1-6
V gene: TRBV19
D gene: TRBD1
clone size: -

CDR3 DNA: TGTGCCAGCAGCCCAGGGACCAGGGGGACTGAAGCTTTCTTT
CDR3 protein: CASSPGTRGTEAFF
J gene: TRBJ1-1
V gene: TRBV7-2
D gene: TRBD1
clone size: -

CDR3 DNA: TGTGCCAGCAGCCCCGGGACAGGGGGTACCGGGGAGCTGTTTTTT
CDR3 protein: CASSPGTGGTGELFF
J gene: TRBJ2-2
V gene: TRBV9
D gene: TRBD1
clone size: -

CDR3 DNA: TGTGCCAGCAGAAATACAGGGATTAGCACCGGGGAGCTGTTTTTT
CDR3 protein: CASRNTGISTGELFF
J gene: TRBJ2-2
V gene: TRBV6-1
D gene: -
clone size: -

CDR3 DNA: TGTGCCAGCAGTTTGGGGGACATCATGTCTGGAAACACCATATATTTT
CDR3 protein: CASSLGDIMSGNTIYF
J gene: TRBJ1-3
V gene: TRBV6-6
D gene: -
clone size: once

CDR3 DNA: TGTGCCAGCTCACCAGTTCAGGCGGGGAGAGGAGATACGCAGTATTTT
CDR3 protein: CASSPVQAGRGDTQYF
J gene: TRBJ2-3
V gene: TRBV18
D gene: -
clone size: -

CDR3 DNA: TGTGCCAGCAGCTCCCGGACAGGGCCCAGACAGCCCCAGCATTTT
CDR3 protein: CASSSRTGPRQPQHF
J gene: TRBJ1-5
V gene: TRBV21-1
D gene: -
clone size: -

CDR3 DNA: TGTGCCAGCAGCTCAAGATGGGCGACAGGGCCTGGAAACACCATATATTTT
CDR3 protein: CASSSRWATGPGNTIYF
J gene: TRBJ1-3
V gene: TRBV7-9
D gene: TRBD1
clone size: few